This T cell receptor (beta chain) was identified during a study of blood T cells in healthy people across ages. As for this clonotype: The antigen is not known.

Isolated per sample were at least 7 million PBMCs. V lost 7 bases to trimming and J lost 5 bases, with 16 bases between them. Germline assignment: CDR1 MNHEY and CDR2 SMNVEV (reference sequence). This CDR3 region has 14 residues. Study findings and constraints: In long-lived donors, naive CD4+ cell counts and diversity exceeded those of aged donors. A strong correlation was found between TCR beta diversity and the percentage of naive T cells.

Together with a sample-barcoded 5' primer, a J-beta primer mix was included in a second PCR lasting roughly 6 to 12 cycles. TCRdb re-analysed the 5' RACE reads in MiXCR, keeping a single row per CDR3 protein. This table holds 1,500,000 or so distinct CDR3 sequences, approximately 39% found once. The J gene is TRBJ2-3, the V gene TRBV27; perhaps TRBD2 as D (7 bases). What was sequenced was blood. The TCR sequence derives from a woman under 30 in good health. In DNA, the CDR3 is TGTGCCAGCACCCGTTGGGGGGGCGAAGATACGCAGTATTTT. This sequence encodes CASTRWGGEDTQYF.